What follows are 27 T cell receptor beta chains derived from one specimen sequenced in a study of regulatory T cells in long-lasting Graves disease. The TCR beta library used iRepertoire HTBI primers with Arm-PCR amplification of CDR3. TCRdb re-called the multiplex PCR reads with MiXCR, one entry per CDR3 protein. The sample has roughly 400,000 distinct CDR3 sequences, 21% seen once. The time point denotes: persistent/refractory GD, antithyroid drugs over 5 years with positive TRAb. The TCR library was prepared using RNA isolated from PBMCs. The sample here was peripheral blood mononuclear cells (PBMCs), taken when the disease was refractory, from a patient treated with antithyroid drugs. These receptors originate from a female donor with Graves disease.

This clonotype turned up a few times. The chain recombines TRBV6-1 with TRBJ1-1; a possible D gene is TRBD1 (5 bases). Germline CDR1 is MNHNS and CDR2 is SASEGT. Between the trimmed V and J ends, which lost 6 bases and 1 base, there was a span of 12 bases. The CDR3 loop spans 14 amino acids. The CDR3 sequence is CASSRGWGNTEAFF. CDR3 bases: TGTGCCAGCAGCCGGGGGTGGGGGAACACTGAAGCTTTCTTT.

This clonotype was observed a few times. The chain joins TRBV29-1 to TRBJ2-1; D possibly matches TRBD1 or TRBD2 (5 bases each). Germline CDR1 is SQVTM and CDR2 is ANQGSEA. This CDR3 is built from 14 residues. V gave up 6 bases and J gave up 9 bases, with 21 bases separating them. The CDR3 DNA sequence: TGCAGCGTAACAGGTCTTGTTAAGCGGACTGAGCAGTTCTTC. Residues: CSVTGLVKRTEQFF.

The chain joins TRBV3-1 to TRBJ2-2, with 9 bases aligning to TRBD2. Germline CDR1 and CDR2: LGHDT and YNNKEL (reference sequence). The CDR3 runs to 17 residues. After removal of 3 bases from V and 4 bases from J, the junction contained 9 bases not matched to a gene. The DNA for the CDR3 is TGTGCCAGCAGCCACCGAAGGGGACTAGCACGCACCGGGGAGCTGTTTTTT. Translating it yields CASSHRRGLARTGELFF.

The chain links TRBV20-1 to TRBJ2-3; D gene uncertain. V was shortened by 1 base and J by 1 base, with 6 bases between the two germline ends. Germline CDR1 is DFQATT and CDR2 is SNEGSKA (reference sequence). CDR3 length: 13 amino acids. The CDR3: CSARGDRTDTQYF. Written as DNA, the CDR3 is TGCAGTGCTAGAGGCGATCGCACAGATACGCAGTATTTT.

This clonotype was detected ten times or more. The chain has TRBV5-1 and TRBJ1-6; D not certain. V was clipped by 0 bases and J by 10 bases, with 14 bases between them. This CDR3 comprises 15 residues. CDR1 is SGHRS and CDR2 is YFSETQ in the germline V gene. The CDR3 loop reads CASSLDSPGYSPLHF. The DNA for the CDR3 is TGCGCCAGCAGCTTGGACAGCCCTGGGTACTCACCCCTCCACTTT.

The CDR3 sequence: CSAPSSRRETQYF. In DNA, the CDR3 is TGCAGTGCCCCGTCTTCGCGGAGGGAGACCCAGTACTTC. The chain carries TRBV20-1 and TRBJ2-5; D might be TRBD2 (5 bases). The CDR3 consists of 13 residues. V was trimmed by 6 bases and J by 5 bases, leaving 16 bases between them. Germline V gene lookup returns CDR1 DFQATT and CDR2 SNEGSKA (reference sequence).

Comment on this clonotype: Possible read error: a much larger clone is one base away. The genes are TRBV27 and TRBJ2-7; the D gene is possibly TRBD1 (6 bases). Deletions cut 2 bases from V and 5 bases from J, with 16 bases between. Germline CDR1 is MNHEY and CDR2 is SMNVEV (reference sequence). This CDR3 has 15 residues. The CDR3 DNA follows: TGTGCCAGCAGTTTAAGGCAGGGGTCACCCCACGAGCAGTACTTC. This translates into CASSLRQGSPHEQYF.

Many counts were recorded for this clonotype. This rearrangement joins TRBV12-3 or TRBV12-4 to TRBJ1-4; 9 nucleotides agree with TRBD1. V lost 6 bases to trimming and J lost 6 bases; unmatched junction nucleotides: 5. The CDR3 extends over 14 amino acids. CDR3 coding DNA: TGTGCCAGCAGCCAGGACAGGGGAGATGAAAAACTGTTTTTT. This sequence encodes CASSQDRGDEKLFF.

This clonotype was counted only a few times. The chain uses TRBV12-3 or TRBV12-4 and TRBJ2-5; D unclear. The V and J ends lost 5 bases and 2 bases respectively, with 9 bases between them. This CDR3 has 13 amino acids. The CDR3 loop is CASSVTEQETQYF. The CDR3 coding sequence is TGTGCCAGCAGTGTCACAGAACAAGAGACCCAGTACTTC.

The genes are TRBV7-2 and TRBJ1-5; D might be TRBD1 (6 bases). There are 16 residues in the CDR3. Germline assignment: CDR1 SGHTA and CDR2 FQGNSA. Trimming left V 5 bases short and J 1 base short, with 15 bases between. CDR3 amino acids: CASSLRGGVSNQPQHF. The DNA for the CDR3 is TGTGCCAGCAGCCTCCGGGGGGGCGTGAGCAATCAGCCCCAGCATTTT.

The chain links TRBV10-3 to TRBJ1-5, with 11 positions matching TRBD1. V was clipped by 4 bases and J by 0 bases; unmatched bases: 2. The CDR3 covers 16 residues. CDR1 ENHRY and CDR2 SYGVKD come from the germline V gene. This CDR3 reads CAISAGTGGSNQPQHF. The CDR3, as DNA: TGTGCCATCAGTGCGGGGACAGGGGGTAGCAATCAGCCCCAGCATTTT.

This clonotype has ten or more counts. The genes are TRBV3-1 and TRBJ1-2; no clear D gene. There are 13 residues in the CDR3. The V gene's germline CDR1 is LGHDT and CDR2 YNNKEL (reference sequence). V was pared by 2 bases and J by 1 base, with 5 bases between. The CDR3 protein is CASSQSVNYGYTF. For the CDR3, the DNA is TGTGCCAGCAGCCAATCGGTTAACTATGGCTACACCTTC.

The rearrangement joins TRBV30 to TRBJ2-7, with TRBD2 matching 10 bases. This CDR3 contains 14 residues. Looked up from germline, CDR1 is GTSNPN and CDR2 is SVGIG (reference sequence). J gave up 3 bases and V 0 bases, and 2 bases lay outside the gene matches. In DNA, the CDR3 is TGTGCCTGGAGTGTCGCTAGCGGGAGCTACGAGCAGTACTTC. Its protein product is CAWSVASGSYEQYF.

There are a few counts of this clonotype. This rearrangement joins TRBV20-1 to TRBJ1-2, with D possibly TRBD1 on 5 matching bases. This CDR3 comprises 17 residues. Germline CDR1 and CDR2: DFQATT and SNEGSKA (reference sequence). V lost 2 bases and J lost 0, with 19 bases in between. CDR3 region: CSARSGKLLRANYGYTF. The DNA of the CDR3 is TGCAGTGCTAGATCAGGGAAGCTCCTCAGGGCTAACTATGGCTACACCTTC.

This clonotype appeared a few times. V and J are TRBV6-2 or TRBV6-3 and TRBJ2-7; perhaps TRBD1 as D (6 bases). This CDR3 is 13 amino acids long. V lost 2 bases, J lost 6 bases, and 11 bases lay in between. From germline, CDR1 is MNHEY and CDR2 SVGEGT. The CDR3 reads CASSYAGVGEQYF. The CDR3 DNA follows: TGTGCCAGCAGTTACGCAGGGGTTGGCGAGCAGTACTTC.

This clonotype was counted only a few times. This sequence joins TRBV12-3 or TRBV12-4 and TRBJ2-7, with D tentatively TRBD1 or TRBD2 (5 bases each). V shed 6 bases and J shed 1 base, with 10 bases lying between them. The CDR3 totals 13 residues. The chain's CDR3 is CASRPGTSYEQYF. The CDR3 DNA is TGTGCCAGCAGACCGGGGACGTCCTACGAGCAGTACTTC.

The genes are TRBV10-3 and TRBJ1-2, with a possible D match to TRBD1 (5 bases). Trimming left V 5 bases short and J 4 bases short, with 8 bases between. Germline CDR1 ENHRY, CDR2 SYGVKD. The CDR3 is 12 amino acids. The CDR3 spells CAISTDSYGYTF. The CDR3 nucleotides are TGTGCCATCAGTACAGACAGCTATGGCTACACCTTC.

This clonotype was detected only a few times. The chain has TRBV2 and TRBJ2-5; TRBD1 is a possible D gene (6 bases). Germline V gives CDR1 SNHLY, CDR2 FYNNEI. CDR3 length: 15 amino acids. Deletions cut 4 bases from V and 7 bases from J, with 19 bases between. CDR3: CASSAQGGSSWTQYF. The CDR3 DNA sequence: TGTGCCAGCAGTGCACAGGGTGGGTCCAGTTGGACCCAGTACTTC.

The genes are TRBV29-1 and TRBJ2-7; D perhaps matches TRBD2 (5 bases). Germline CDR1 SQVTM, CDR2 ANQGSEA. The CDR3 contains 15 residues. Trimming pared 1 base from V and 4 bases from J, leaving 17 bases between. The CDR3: CSVEVPRGKGYEQYF. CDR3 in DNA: TGCAGCGTTGAAGTTCCCCGGGGAAAAGGGTACGAGCAGTACTTC.

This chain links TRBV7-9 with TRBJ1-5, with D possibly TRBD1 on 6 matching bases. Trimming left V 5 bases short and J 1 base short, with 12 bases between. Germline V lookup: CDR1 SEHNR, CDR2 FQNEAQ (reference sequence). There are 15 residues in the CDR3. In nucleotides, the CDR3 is TGTGCCAGCAGCCCTGGGACACACAGCAATCAGCCCCAGCATTTT. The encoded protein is CASSPGTHSNQPQHF.

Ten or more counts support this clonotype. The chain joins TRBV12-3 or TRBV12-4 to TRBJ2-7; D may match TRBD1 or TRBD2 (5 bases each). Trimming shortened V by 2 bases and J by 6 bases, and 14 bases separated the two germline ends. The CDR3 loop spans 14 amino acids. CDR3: CASSLSGSTGEQYF. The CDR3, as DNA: TGTGCCAGCAGTTTATCGGGGAGCACAGGCGAGCAGTACTTC.

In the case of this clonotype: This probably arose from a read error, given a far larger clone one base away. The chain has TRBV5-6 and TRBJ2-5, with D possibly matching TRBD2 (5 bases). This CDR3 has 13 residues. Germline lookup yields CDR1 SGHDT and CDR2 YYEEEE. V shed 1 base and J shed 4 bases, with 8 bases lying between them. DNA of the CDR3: TGTGCCAGCAGCTTGACTAGTACAGAGACCCAGTACTTC. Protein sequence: CASSLTSTETQYF.

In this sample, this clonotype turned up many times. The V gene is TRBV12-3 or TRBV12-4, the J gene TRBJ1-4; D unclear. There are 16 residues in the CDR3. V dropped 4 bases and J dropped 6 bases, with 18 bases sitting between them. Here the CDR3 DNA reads TGTGCCAGCAGTTCCCCCCGGTGGAGGACGGATGAAAAACTGTTTTTT. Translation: CASSSPRWRTDEKLFF.

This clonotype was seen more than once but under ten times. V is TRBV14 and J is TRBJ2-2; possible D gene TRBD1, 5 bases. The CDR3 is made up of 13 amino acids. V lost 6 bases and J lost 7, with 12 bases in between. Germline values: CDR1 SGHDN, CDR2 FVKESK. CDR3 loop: CASRGQVVGELFF. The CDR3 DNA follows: TGTGCCAGCAGAGGACAAGTTGTCGGGGAGCTGTTTTTT.

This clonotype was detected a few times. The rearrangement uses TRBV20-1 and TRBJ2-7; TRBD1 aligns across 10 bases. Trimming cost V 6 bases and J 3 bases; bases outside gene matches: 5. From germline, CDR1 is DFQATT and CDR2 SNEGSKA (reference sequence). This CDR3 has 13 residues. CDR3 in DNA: TGCAGTGCAGGGGGGACAGGGGACTACGAGCAGTACTTC. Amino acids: CSAGGTGDYEQYF.

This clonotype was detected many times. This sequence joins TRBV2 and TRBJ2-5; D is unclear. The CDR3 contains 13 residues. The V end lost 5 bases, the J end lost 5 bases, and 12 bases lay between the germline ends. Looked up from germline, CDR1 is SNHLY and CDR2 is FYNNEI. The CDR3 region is CASSRDSRETQYF. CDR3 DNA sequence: TGTGCCAGCAGTCGCGACTCTCGGGAGACCCAGTACTTC.

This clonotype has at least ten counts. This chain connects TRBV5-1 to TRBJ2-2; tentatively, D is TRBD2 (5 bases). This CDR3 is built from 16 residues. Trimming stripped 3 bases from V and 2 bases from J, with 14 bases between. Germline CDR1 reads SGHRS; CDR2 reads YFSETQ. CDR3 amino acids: CASSSGGLTNTGELFF. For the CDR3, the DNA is TGCGCCAGCAGCTCTGGAGGCCTAACTAACACCGGGGAGCTGTTTTTT.